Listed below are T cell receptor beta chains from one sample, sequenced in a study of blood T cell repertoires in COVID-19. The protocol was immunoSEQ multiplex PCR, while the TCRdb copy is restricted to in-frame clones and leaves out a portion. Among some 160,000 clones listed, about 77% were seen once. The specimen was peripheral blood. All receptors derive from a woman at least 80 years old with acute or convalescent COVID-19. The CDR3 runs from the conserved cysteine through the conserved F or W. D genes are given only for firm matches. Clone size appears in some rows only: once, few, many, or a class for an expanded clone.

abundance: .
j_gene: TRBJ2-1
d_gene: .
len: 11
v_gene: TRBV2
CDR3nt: TGTGCCAGCCAGGTAATCAATGAGCAGTTCTTC
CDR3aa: CASQVINEQFF

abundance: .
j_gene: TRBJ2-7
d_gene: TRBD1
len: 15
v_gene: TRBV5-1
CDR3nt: TGCGCCAGCAGCTTAAACGGACAGGGAAACTACGAGCAGTACTTC
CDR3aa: CASSLNGQGNYEQYF

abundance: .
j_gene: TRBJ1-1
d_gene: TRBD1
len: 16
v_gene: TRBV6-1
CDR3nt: TGTGCCAGCAGTGAAGCGGGGACAGGGGGTAACACTGAAGCTTTCTTT
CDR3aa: CASSEAGTGGNTEAFF

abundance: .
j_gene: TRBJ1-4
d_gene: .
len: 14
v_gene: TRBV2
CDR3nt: TGTGCCAGCAGTGATATGGGGGCGGGCGAAAAACTGTTTTTT
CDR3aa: CASSDMGAGEKLFF

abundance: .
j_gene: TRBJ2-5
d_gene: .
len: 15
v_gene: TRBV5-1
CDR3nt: TGCGCCAGCAGCTTGCTGACAGGCGCAATGGAGACCCAGTACTTC
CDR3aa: CASSLLTGAMETQYF

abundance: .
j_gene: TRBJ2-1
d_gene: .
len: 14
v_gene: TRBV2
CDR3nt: TGTGCCAGCAGCGATACCACGCAGTACAATGAGCAGTTCTTC
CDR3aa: CASSDTTQYNEQFF

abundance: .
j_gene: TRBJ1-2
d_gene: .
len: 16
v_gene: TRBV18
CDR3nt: TGTGCCAGCTCACCAAGTAATGGGCAGAATAACTATGGCTACACCTTC
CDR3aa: CASSPSNGQNNYGYTF

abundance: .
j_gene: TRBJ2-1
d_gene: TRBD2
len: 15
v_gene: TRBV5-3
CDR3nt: TGTGCCAGAAGCTTGAAACGGGAGGTGGGGAATGAGCAGTTCTTC
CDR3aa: CARSLKREVGNEQFF

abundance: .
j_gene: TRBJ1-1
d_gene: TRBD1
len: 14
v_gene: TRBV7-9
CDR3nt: TGTGCCAGCAGTCTACAGGGGGAGAACACTGAAGCTTTCTTT
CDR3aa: CASSLQGENTEAFF

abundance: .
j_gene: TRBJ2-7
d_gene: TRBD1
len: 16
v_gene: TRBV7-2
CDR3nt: TGTGCCAGCAGCTTGCAAACCGGGACAGGGTTCCACGAGCAGTACTTC
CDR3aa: CASSLQTGTGFHEQYF

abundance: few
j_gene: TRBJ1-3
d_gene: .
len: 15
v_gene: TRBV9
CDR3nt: TGTGCCAGCAGCCGGGAGGGGGTTGGTGGAAACACCATATATTTT
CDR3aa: CASSREGVGGNTIYF

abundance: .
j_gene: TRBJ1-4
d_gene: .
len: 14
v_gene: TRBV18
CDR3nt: TGTGCCAGCTCACCACAACAGAATAATGAAAAACTGTTTTTT
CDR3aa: CASSPQQNNEKLFF

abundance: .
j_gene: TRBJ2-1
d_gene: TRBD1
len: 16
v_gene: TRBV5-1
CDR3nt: TGCGCCAGCAGCTTGGCCGACAGGGTGGTTATGAATGAGCAGTTCTTC
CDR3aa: CASSLADRVVMNEQFF

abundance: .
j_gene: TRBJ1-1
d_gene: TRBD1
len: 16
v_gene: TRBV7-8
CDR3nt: TGTGCCAGCAGCTTAGGGGCAGGGGGAAGTAGAACTGAAGCTTTCTTT
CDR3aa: CASSLGAGGSRTEAFF

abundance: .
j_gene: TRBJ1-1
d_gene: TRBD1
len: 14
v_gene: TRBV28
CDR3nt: TGTGCCAGCAGTCCCGGACAGGGGAACACTGAAGCTTTCTTT
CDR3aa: CASSPGQGNTEAFF

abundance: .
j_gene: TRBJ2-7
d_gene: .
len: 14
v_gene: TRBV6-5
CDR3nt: TGTGCCAGCAGTTACTCCAAGGTGCAGCGCGAGCAGTACTTC
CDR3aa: CASSYSKVQREQYF

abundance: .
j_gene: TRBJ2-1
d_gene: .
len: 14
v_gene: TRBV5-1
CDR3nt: TGCGCCAGCAGCCCTGGGGCTAGCTACAATGAGCAGTTCTTC
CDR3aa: CASSPGASYNEQFF

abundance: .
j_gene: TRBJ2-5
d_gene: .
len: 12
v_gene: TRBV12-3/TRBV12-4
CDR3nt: TGTGCCAGCAGCTGGCAATCCGAGACCCAGTACTTC
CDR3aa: CASSWQSETQYF

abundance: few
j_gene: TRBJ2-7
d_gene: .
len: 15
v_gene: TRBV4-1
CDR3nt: TGCGCCAGCAGCCAAGATTTGACAGCTAGCTACGAGCAGTACTTC
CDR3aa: CASSQDLTASYEQYF

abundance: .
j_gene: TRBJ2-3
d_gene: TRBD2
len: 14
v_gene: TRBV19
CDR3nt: TGTGCCAGTAGTAAAGCGGGGGGGAGGGATACGCAGTATTTT
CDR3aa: CASSKAGGRDTQYF

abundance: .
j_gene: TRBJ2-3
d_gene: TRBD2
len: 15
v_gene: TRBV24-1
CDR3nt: TGTGCCACCAGTGCCGGGGGGGGGTACACAGATACGCAGTATTTT
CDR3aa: CATSAGGGYTDTQYF

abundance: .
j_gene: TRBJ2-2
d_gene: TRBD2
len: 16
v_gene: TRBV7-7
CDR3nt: TGTGCTAGCAGCTCCTCCCCGGGACTAGGAACCGGGGAGCTGTTTTTT
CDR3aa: CASSSSPGLGTGELFF

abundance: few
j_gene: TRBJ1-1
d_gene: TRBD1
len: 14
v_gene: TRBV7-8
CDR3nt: TGTGCCAGCAGTATACCCGGGACAGTAGCTGAAGCTTTCTTT
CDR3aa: CASSIPGTVAEAFF

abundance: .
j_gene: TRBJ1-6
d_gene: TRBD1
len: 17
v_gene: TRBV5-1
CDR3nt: TGCGCCAGCAGCTTGGGACAGGGAAACGATGGTGGTTCACCCCTCCACTTT
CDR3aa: CASSLGQGNDGGSPLHF

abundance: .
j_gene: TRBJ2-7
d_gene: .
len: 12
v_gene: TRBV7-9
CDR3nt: TGTGCCAGCAGCTTACCTGGCGGGGAGCAGTACTTC
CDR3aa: CASSLPGGEQYF

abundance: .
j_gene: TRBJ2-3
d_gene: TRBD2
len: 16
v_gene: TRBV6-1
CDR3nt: TGTGCCAGCAGTGTTACTAGCGGGAGTTACACAGATACGCAGTATTTT
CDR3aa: CASSVTSGSYTDTQYF

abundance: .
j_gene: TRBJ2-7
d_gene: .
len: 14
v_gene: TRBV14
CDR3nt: TGTGCCAGCAGCCTAGGGGGGGCGGCCTACGAGCAGTACTTC
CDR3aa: CASSLGGAAYEQYF

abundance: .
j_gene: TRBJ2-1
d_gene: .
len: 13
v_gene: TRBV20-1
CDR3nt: TGCAGTGCTGGTGATAATACCTACAATGAGCAGTTCTTC
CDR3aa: CSAGDNTYNEQFF

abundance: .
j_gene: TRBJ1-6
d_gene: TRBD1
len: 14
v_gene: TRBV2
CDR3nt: TGTGCCAGCAGTGATTCGACAGGGAACTCACCCCTCCACTTT
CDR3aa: CASSDSTGNSPLHF

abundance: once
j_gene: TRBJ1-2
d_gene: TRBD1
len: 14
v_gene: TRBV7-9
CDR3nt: TGTGCCAGCAGCCGCAACGACAGGGGCTATGGCTACACCTTC
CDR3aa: CASSRNDRGYGYTF

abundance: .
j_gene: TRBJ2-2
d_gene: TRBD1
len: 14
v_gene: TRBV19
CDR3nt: TGTGCCAGTACACGACAGGGGAACACCGGGGAGCTGTTTTTT
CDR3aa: CASTRQGNTGELFF

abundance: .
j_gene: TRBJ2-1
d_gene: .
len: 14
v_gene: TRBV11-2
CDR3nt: TGTGCCAGCAGCTTTAGGACAGCTACCAATGAGCAGTTCTTC
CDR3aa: CASSFRTATNEQFF

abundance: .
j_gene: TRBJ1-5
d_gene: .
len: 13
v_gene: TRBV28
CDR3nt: TGTGCCAGCAGTCCCCCCCTTCGGCAGCCCCAGCATTTT
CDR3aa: CASSPPLRQPQHF

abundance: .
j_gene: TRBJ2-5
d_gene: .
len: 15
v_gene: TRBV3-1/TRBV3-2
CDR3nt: TGTGCCAGCAGCCAAGGGTCGATGAGGAGGGAGACCCAGTACTTC
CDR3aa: CASSQGSMRRETQYF

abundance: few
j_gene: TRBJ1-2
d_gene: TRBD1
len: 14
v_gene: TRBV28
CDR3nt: TGTGCCAGCAGACGGGACAGGCTTAACTATGGCTACACCTTC
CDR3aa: CASRRDRLNYGYTF

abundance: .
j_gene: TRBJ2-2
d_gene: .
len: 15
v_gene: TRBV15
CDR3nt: TGTGCCACCAGCAGAGTATACAGCGGGCCGGGGGAGCTGTTTTTT
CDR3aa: CATSRVYSGPGELFF

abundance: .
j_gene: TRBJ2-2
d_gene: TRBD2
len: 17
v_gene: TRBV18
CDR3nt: TGTGCCAGCTCACCACCGGGACGGAGCGGGGGAACCGGGGAGCTGTTTTTT
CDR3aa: CASSPPGRSGGTGELFF

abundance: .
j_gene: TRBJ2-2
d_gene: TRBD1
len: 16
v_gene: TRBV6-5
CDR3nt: TGTGCCAGCAGTTACGATCGCCAGGGGGTAGGCGGGGAGCTGTTTTTT
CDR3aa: CASSYDRQGVGGELFF

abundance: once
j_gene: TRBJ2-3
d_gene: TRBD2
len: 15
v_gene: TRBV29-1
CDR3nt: TGCAGCGTTATGAGGGCTAGCGGGAGGGGAGATACGCAGTATTTT
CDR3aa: CSVMRASGRGDTQYF

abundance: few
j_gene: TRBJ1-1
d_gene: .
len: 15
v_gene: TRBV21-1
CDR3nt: TGTGCCAGCAGCGAAGGCCGGGACAGGAACACTGAAGCTTTCTTT
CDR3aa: CASSEGRDRNTEAFF

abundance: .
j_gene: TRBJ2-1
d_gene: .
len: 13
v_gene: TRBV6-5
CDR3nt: TGTGCCAGCGGTCGGGGGTCGGGGTATGAGCAGTTCTTC
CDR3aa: CASGRGSGYEQFF

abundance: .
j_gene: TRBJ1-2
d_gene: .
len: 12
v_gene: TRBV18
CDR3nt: TGTGCCAGCTCCCAACAGGGTTATGGCTACACCTTC
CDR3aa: CASSQQGYGYTF

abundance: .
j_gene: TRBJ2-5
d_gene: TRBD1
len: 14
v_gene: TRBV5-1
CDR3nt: TGCGCCAGCAGCCCGGGACAGTTCCAAGAGACCCAGTACTTC
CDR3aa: CASSPGQFQETQYF

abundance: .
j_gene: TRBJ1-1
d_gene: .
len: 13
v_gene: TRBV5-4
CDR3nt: TGTGCCAGCAACTCGATCACTGACACTGAAGCTTTCTTT
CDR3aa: CASNSITDTEAFF

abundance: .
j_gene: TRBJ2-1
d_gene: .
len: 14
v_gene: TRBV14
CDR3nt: TGTGCCAGCAGCCAAGGGGCGCTGACCAATGAGCAGTTCTTC
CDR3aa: CASSQGALTNEQFF

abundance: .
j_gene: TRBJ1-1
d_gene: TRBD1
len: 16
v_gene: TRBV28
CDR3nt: TGTGCCAGCAGTACCGGGACAGGGGCATGGGACACTGAAGCTTTCTTT
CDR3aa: CASSTGTGAWDTEAFF

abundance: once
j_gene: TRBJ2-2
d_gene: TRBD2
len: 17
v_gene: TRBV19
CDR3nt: TGTGCCAGTAGTAGGGCTAGCGGGAGGAGCTTCACCGGGGAGCTGTTTTTT
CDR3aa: CASSRASGRSFTGELFF

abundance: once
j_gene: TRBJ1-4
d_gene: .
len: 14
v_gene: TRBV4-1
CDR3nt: TGCGCCAGCAGCCAAGAAGCGCAGGGTGGGGAACTGTTTTTT
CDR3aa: CASSQEAQGGELFF

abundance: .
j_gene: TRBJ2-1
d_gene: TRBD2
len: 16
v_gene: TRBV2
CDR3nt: TGTGCCAGCAGTCGAAGCGGGGGAAGCTCCTACAATGAGCAGTTCTTC
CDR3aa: CASSRSGGSSYNEQFF